One T cell receptor beta chain is described in this entry. Its target is not known. Germline assignment: CDR1 GTSNPN and CDR2 SVGIG (reference sequence). Trimming pared 3 bases from V and 9 bases from J, leaving 9 bases between. The CDR3 has 12 amino acids. This sample is drawn from a study of shared clonotypes between healthy human individuals. Study-level results: Depth was large, yet rarefaction showed that sorted-subset sequencing was incomplete.

Data came from immunoSEQ multiplex PCR; TCRdb stores just in-frame clones and leaves some out. The sample yields about 980,000 clones, around three quarters seen once. The TCR comes from a young man in good health. Sequences were obtained from memory CD4+ T cells sorted from blood. Subset described: CD45RA-negative fraction. The rearrangement links TRBV30 to TRBJ1-6; D not resolved. DNA for the CDR3: TGTGCCTGGAGAGGTGGACCTTCACCCCTCCACTTT. Its translation is CAWRGGPSPLHF.